This is a list of T cell receptor beta chains from one sample in a study of radiation and T cells in renal cell carcinoma. TCRdb keeps only in-frame clones here, not all; method: immunoSEQ multiplex PCR. The sample includes some 120,000 clones, 75% to 90% of them seen just once. The source material was blood, sampled from a patient whose treatment included radiotherapy and nephrectomy. The receptors were sampled from a woman aged 55-70 years with renal cell carcinoma. The CDR3 runs from the conserved cysteine through the conserved F or W. A D gene is named only where the DNA matches it firmly. Size is stated for part of the rows, as once, few or many counts, or as a class when the clone is expanded.

NA	TRBV6-5	TRBJ1-1	NA	TGTGCCAGCAGTTACTCGAGAAGCCTGAACACTGAAGCTTTCTTT	CASSYSRSLNTEAFF
NA	TRBV2	TRBJ1-5	NA	TGTGCCAGCAGCCCCGGCAGCGGGGGTCAGCCCCAGCATTTT	CASSPGSGGQPQHF
NA	TRBV6-5	TRBJ1-1	NA	TGTGCCAGCAGCAGAGGCACTGGGGGCACTGAAGCTTTCTTT	CASSRGTGGTEAFF
NA	TRBV6-1	TRBJ1-3	NA	TGTGCCGGCCATGAGCAGTCAGGAAACACCATATATTTT	CAGHEQSGNTIYF
NA	TRBV14	TRBJ1-1	NA	TGTGCCAGCAGCCAAGAAAGGACTGAAGCTTTCTTT	CASSQERTEAFF
NA	TRBV6-5	TRBJ2-5	NA	TGTGCCAGCAGTCGGCCCCAAGAGACCCAGTACTTC	CASSRPQETQYF
NA	TRBV5-4	TRBJ2-7	TRBD1	TGTGCCAGCAGCTCCGGACAGGGGATATTGAGCGAGCAGTACTTC	CASSSGQGILSEQYF
NA	TRBV20-1	TRBJ1-2	NA	TGCAGTGCTAGAGACACGGCTGGCTACACCTTC	CSARDTAGYTF
NA	TRBV27	TRBJ2-3	NA	TGTGCCAGCAGTTTCGTGGGCTTGTCGGGGGATACGCAGTATTTT	CASSFVGLSGDTQYF
NA	TRBV21-1	TRBJ1-1	NA	TGTGCCAGCAGCCCTACACGCTACACAATTCGCACTGAAGCTTTCTTT	CASSPTRYTIRTEAFF
once	TRBV5-1	TRBJ2-5	NA	TGCGCCAGCAGCTTGGGAGTTGTAGAGACCCAGTACTTC	CASSLGVVETQYF
once	TRBV2	TRBJ2-7	NA	TGTGCCAGCAGTGACCACGGAAACCCCTACGAGCAGTACTTC	CASSDHGNPYEQYF